This T cell receptor (beta chain) was found in a study of PD-L1 blockade in urothelial cancer. Study context: Male sex and bladder-origin urothelial cancer were recorded for about nine tenths of the roughly 29 patients. Samples came from 3 weeks, at the second dose, and 6 weeks into treatment. Patients' histories included 0 to 3 prior chemotherapy regimens.

The CDR3 sequence is 17 residues long. The V gene end was trimmed by 6 bases and the J gene end by 1 base; junction bases not matched to a gene: 8. In germline, CDR1 is SNHLY, CDR2 FYNNEI. Study-level findings and limits: Expansion of tumor-associated blood clones at 3 weeks was greater in durable-benefit patients.

Clones were sequenced by immunoSEQ multiplex PCR, and TCRdb holds only the in-frame ones, with some missing. Of approximately 110,000 clones in the sample, around 85% were seen once. A word on this clone: Antigen specificity is unknown.

The receptor was isolated from a man aged 45 to 65 with urothelial cancer. The chain joins TRBV2 to TRBJ1-5; 11 bases line up with TRBD1. The source was PBMCs, collected around atezolizumab (anti-PD-L1) treatment. CDR3 in amino acids: CASSGQGALGSNQPQHF. DNA of the CDR3: TGTGCCAGCAGCGGACAGGGGGCGTTAGGAAGCAATCAGCCCCAGCATTTT.